Below are 21 T cell receptor beta chains sequenced from a single sample in a study of radiotherapy plus CTLA-4 blockade in lung cancer. Repertoires were generated with immunoSEQ multiplex PCR, while TCRdb's copy carries only in-frame clones and drops some. Seen here are about 77,000 clones, nearly 75% observed once, and the top ten hold roughly 10%. The specimen was peripheral blood, collected from a patient treated with radiotherapy plus ipilimumab. Every receptor here comes from a human donor with non-small cell lung cancer whose response to radiotherapy plus ipilimumab could not be evaluated.

V usage is TRBV7-9 and J usage is TRBJ2-5, with 7 bases lining up with TRBD1. The germline V gene encodes CDR1 SEHNR and CDR2 FQNEAQ (reference sequence). Trimming took 4 bases from V and 5 from J; bases not matched to a gene: 7. The CDR3 totals 14 residues. CDR3 loop: CASSSTGVGETQYF. The CDR3 DNA reads as TGTGCCAGCAGCTCAACAGGGGTTGGTGAGACCCAGTACTTC.

The CDR3 sequence is CASSLAVGRLNTGELFF. The CDR3 coding sequence is TGTGCCAGCAGCTTAGCGGTGGGGCGGTTGAACACCGGGGAGCTGTTTTTT. The chain recombines TRBV7-2 with TRBJ2-2; D might be TRBD1 (5 bases). This CDR3 comprises 17 residues. Deletions cut 0 bases from V and 1 base from J, with 12 bases between. Per germline, CDR1 SGHTA and CDR2 FQGNSA.

The count of this clone is one. The chain links TRBV11-3 to TRBJ2-7, with 7 bases aligning to TRBD1. After removal of 4 bases from V and 0 bases from J, the junction contained 3 bases not matched to a gene. This CDR3 is 14 amino acids long. Germline assignment: CDR1 SGHNT and CDR2 YENEEA. The CDR3 coding sequence is TGTGCCAGCAGCTCGACAGGGTACTCCTACGAGCAGTACTTC. Its protein is CASSSTGYSYEQYF.

In this sample, this clone turned up a few times. The rearrangement links TRBV29-1 to TRBJ2-1; weak D call: TRBD1 (6 bases). The germline V gene has CDR1 SQVTM and CDR2 ANQGSEA. Deletions cut 7 bases from V and 7 bases from J, with 14 bases between. The CDR3 totals 12 residues. The CDR3 region has the DNA TGCAGCGCGGCGCAGGGGTTGAATGAGCAGTTCTTC. Encoded protein: CSAAQGLNEQFF.

This rearrangement joins TRBV18 to TRBJ2-6; TRBD1 matches at 7 bases. Germline trimming cut 6 bases from V and 0 bases from J; bases unmatched to any gene: 8. Germline-derived CDR1 and CDR2 are KGHSH and LQKENI. The CDR3 totals 17 residues. Here the CDR3 reads CASSRQGSASGANVLTF. In nucleotides, the CDR3 is TGTGCCAGCTCGAGACAGGGTTCCGCCTCTGGGGCCAACGTCCTGACTTTC.

About this clone itself: At the DNA level, this CDR3 is encoded by other sequences in the same sample as well. The chain links TRBV19 to TRBJ1-5; 10 bases agree with TRBD1. V was clipped by 4 bases and J by 5 bases; unmatched bases: 5. The CDR3 loop spans 15 amino acids. The germline gives CDR1 LNHDA, CDR2 SQIVND (reference sequence). The CDR3 sequence: CASSRMGQGHQPQHF. As DNA, the CDR3 is TGTGCCAGTAGTAGGATGGGACAGGGGCATCAGCCCCAGCATTTT. Filled out from reference TRBV19 and TRBJ1-5, the complete variable domain reads DGGITQSPKYLFRKEGQNVTLSCEQNLNHDAMYWYRQDPGQGLRLIYYSQIVNDFQKGDIAEGYSVSREKKESFPLTVTSAQKNPTAFYLCASSRMGQGHQPQHFGDGTRLSIL.

This clone was detected a few times. V usage is TRBV28 and J usage is TRBJ2-6; the match to TRBD1 covers 7 bases. Trimming took 6 bases from V and 1 from J; bases not matched to a gene: 12. This CDR3 contains 18 residues. CDR1 is MDHEN, CDR2 SYDVKM, per germline. As DNA, the CDR3 is TGTGCCAGCAGCCCCATGACAGGGTTAGTTTCTGGGGCCAACGTCCTGACTTTC. This codes for CASSPMTGLVSGANVLTF.

The V call is TRBV5-1, the J call TRBJ2-3, with D uncertain. The CDR3 has 14 amino acids. Germline loops: CDR1 SGHRS, CDR2 YFSETQ. The V end lost 4 bases, the J end lost 4 bases, and 13 bases lay between the germline ends. The CDR3 nucleotides are TGCGCCAGCAGCGTGCCTAGTACCCCAGATACGCAGTATTTT. Translation: CASSVPSTPDTQYF.

The V call is TRBV5-1, the J call TRBJ2-7; tentative D call: TRBD1 (5 bases). The CDR3 is 13 amino acids. Germline V gene lookup returns CDR1 SGHRS and CDR2 YFSETQ. V lost 2 bases and J 3 bases, leaving 9 bases between the germline ends. For the CDR3, the DNA is TGCGCCAGCAGCTTCCAGGACATCTACGAGCAGTACTTC. Amino acid sequence: CASSFQDIYEQYF.

The V gene is TRBV10-3, the J gene TRBJ1-6, with D perhaps matching TRBD1 (6 bases). The V and J ends lost 5 bases and 6 bases respectively, with 14 bases between them. CDR1 and CDR2 (germline): ENHRY, SYGVKD. The CDR3 totals 15 residues. The CDR3 DNA reads as TGTGCCATCAGTTTCACCGGGACACCTAATTCACCCCTCCACTTT. Amino acid sequence: CAISFTGTPNSPLHF.

This chain joins TRBV4-1 and TRBJ2-1; 11 nucleotides line up with TRBD2. Trimming cost V 1 base and J 0 bases; bases outside gene matches: 5. The CDR3 is 18 residues long. Germline V gene data show CDR1 as MGHRA and CDR2 as YSYEKL. The CDR3 sequence: CASSQGLAGINSYNEQFF. The CDR3 coding sequence is TGCGCCAGCAGCCAAGGACTAGCGGGGATCAACTCCTACAATGAGCAGTTCTTC.

The rearrangement joins TRBV11-3 to TRBJ1-1; TRBD1 is a possible D gene (5 bases). Per the germline V gene, CDR1 is SGHNT and CDR2 is YENEEA. The V and J ends lost 7 bases and 0 bases respectively, with 15 bases between them. The CDR3 runs to 15 residues. The CDR3 sequence: CASTLQATLNTEAFF. For the CDR3, the DNA is TGTGCCAGCACCCTACAGGCTACACTGAACACTGAAGCTTTCTTT.

The genes are TRBV6-1 and TRBJ2-3, with TRBD1 identical over 9 bases. With V trimmed by 4 bases and J by 2 bases, 7 bases remained unmatched. Per germline, CDR1 MNHNS and CDR2 SASEGT. The CDR3 totals 16 residues. The CDR3 spells CASSAYQQGATDTQYF. In nucleotides, the CDR3 is TGTGCCAGCAGTGCCTATCAACAGGGGGCCACAGATACGCAGTATTTT.

Only one count was recorded for this clone. The chain carries TRBV6-5 and TRBJ2-3, with D possibly being TRBD2 (6 bases). The germline CDR1 and CDR2 sequences are MNHEY and SVGAGI. The CDR3 extends over 15 amino acids. V was clipped by 5 bases and J by 0 bases, with 12 bases between them. The CDR3 sequence: CASSPRGVSTDTQYF. For the CDR3, the DNA is TGTGCCAGCAGTCCCCGCGGGGTAAGCACAGATACGCAGTATTTT.

The rearrangement uses TRBV10-3 and TRBJ2-1; 7 bases line up with TRBD2. Trimming at V came to 5 bases and at J to 4 bases, leaving 8 bases not matched to a gene. The germline V gene has CDR1 ENHRY and CDR2 SYGVKD. CDR3 length equals 15 residues. CDR3 DNA sequence: TGTGCCATCAGTTTTTGGGGGGGTAAATACAATGAGCAGTTCTTC. Amino acids: CAISFWGGKYNEQFF.

The genes are TRBV27 and TRBJ2-3, with D tentatively TRBD2 (5 bases). Trimming removed 6 bases at V and 2 bases at J, with 21 bases between. This CDR3 is 17 amino acids long. Germline V gene lookup returns CDR1 MNHEY and CDR2 SMNVEV (reference sequence). CDR3 in amino acids: CASRVFPFVDYTDTQYF. The CDR3 DNA sequence: TGTGCCAGCAGAGTTTTCCCCTTCGTTGACTACACAGATACGCAGTATTTT.

The rearrangement links TRBV5-1 to TRBJ1-5; TRBD1 might be the D (5 bases). Between the trimmed V and J ends, which lost 4 bases and 0 bases, there was a span of 11 bases. The CDR3 is 15 residues long. Germline CDR1 and CDR2: SGHRS and YFSETQ. The CDR3 DNA sequence: TGCGCCAGCAGCCCGGGGGGTTATAGCAATCAGCCCCAGCATTTT. Its protein product is CASSPGGYSNQPQHF.

The rearrangement links TRBV4-1 to TRBJ2-7; 9 bases match TRBD1. Germline V gene sequence: CDR1 MGHRA, CDR2 YSYEKL. Trimming took 3 bases from V and 3 from J; bases not matched to a gene: 6. CDR3 size: 15 residues. This CDR3 reads CASSQGPGQGYEQYF. CDR3 DNA: TGCGCCAGCAGCCAGGGTCCGGGACAGGGCTACGAGCAGTACTTC.

V gene TRBV19 combines with J gene TRBJ2-7, with 7 bases aligning to TRBD2. V was pared by 5 bases and J by 4 bases, with 14 bases of the junction left unmatched. This CDR3 contains 16 residues. Germline CDR1 is LNHDA and CDR2 is SQIVND (reference sequence). This CDR3 is CASSPQYLAGEYEQYF. The CDR3 DNA reads TGTGCCAGTAGTCCACAATATTTGGCGGGAGAATACGAGCAGTACTTC.

The V gene is TRBV4-1, the J gene TRBJ1-2; tentative D call: TRBD1 (5 bases). Germline V gene data show CDR1 as MGHRA and CDR2 as YSYEKL. V gave up 0 bases and J gave up 4 bases, with 12 bases separating them. CDR3 size: 15 residues. This chain's CDR3 is CASSQERKGVYGYTF. As DNA, the CDR3 is TGCGCCAGCAGCCAAGAACGAAAAGGGGTCTATGGCTACACCTTC.

Turning to this clone: The limits of the CDR3 on the DNA are not certain, so only TCRdb's listed CDR3 is given. The J gene is TRBJ2-4, the V gene TRBV7-2; the table's D call, TRBD2, has no DNA check behind it. Per germline, CDR1 SGHTA and CDR2 FQGNSA. Counting both end residues, the CDR3 totals 16 amino acids. CDR3 sequence: CASSLVGPGSSAPGDF.